The clone carrying this TCR beta chain has a handful of counts. Data came from immunoSEQ multiplex PCR; TCRdb stores just in-frame clones and leaves some out. The table shows approximately 350,000 clones, with around nine tenths occurring only once. The data originate from a study of blood T cell repertoires in COVID-19. Study information: T cells, B-cell-depleted T cells, or PBMCs provided the cDNA or gDNA that served as material.

The germline V gene has CDR1 SGHNT and CDR2 YYREEE (reference sequence). The V and J ends lost 1 base and 7 bases respectively, with 14 bases between them. The CDR3 covers 14 residues. Sequencing was performed on peripheral blood. The receptor's source is a woman aged 55-75 years with COVID-19, enrolled during active disease. This chain joins TRBV5-4 and TRBJ1-1; tentatively, D is TRBD1 (6 bases). CDR3 nucleotides: TGTGCCAGCAGCTTGTATAAGGGGGTAATTGAAGCTTTCTTT. It is translated as CASSLYKGVIEAFF.